This T cell receptor beta chain was retrieved from a study of T cell changes during pregnancy in multiple sclerosis. This table comes from immunoSEQ multiplex PCR, and its TCRdb copy is limited to in-frame clones, with some not included. Of 38,000 or so clones in the sample, roughly nine tenths are singletons; the top ten hold under 15%. The CDR3 sequence is 16 residues long. The V gene lost 3 bases and the J gene lost 2 bases, with 14 bases spanning the gap. Germline V gene lookup returns CDR1 LNHNV and CDR2 YYDKDF (reference sequence). Sample: CD8+ T cells from peripheral blood mononuclear cells, taken in the first trimester of pregnancy. The rearrangement links TRBV15 to TRBJ1-3; D is possibly TRBD1 (6 bases). The source of this sequence is a female donor with multiple sclerosis, enrolled in a pregnancy study. The CDR3 loop is CATSSYRAPPGNTIYF. CDR3 DNA sequence: TGTGCCACCAGCAGCTACAGGGCCCCCCCTGGAAACACCATATATTTT.